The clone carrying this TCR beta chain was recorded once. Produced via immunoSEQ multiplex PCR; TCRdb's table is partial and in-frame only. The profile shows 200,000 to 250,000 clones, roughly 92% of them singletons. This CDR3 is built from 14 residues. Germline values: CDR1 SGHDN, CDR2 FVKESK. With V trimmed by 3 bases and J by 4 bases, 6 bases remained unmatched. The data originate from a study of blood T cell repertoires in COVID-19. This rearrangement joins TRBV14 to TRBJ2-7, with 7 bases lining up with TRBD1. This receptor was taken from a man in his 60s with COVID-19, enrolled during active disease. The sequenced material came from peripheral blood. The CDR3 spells CASSQTGTDYEQYF. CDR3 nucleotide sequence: TGTGCCAGCAGCCAGACCGGGACAGATTACGAGCAGTACTTC. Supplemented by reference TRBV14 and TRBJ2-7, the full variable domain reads EAGVTQFPSHSVIEKGQTVTLRCDPISGHDNLYWYRRVMGKEIKFLLHFVKESKQDESGMPNNRFLAERTGGTYSTLKVQPAELEDSGVYFCASSQTGTDYEQYFGPGTRLTVT.